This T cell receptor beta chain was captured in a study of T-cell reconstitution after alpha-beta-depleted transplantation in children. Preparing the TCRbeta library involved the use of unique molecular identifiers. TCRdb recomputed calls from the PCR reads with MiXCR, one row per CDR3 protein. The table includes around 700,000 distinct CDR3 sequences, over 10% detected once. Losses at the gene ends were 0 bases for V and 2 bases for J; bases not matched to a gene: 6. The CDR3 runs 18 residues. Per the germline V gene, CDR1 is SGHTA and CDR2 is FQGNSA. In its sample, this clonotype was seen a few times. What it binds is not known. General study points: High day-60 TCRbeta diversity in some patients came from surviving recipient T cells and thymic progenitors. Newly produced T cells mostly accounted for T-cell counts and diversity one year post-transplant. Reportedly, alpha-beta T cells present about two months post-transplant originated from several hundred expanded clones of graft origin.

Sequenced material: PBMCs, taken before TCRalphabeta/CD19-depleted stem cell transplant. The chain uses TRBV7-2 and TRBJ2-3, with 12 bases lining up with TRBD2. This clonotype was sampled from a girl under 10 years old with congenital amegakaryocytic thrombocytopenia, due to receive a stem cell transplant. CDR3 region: CASSLARTSGTLTDTQYF. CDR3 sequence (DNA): TGTGCCAGCAGCTTAGCGAGGACTAGCGGGACCCTCACAGATACGCAGTATTTT. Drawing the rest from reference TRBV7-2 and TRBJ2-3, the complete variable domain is GAGVSQSPSNKVTEKGKDVELRCDPISGHTALYWYRQSLGQGLEFLIYFQGNSAPDKSGLPSDRFSAERTGGSVSTLTIQRTQQEDSAVYLCASSLARTSGTLTDTQYFGPGTRLTVL.